This entry lists 15 T cell receptor beta chains sequenced from one sample in a study of T cells after yellow fever vaccination. MiXCR was run by TCRdb on the 5' RACE reads, yielding one entry per CDR3 protein. Among about 340,000 distinct CDR3 sequences listed, under 5% were seen once. The sample here was PBMCs, taken 5 days after the yellow fever booster vaccination. Receptors originate from a young man who received the YFV17D yellow fever vaccine.

This clonotype was seen a handful of times. The chain's CDR3 is CASSRGSGDTDTQYF. The CDR3 DNA is TGCGCCAGCAGCCGAGGTAGCGGGGACACAGATACGCAGTATTTT. The gene calls are TRBV4-1 and TRBJ2-3; the match to TRBD2 covers 8 bases. Trimming took 4 bases from V and 2 from J; bases not matched to a gene: 5. The CDR3 length is 15 residues. Germline CDR1 is MGHRA and CDR2 is YSYEKL.

The table lists this clonotype with a few counts. The genes are TRBV13 and TRBJ1-1; 11 bases match TRBD1. V shed 0 bases, J shed 5 bases, and the junction held 5 bases outside the gene matches. Germline V gives CDR1 PRHDT, CDR2 FYEKMQ (reference sequence). The length of the CDR3 is 16 residues. CDR3 DNA sequence: TGTGCCAGCAGCTTAGGCCGGACAGGGGGCCATACTGAAGCTTTCTTT. It specifies CASSLGRTGGHTEAFF.

A few counts support this clonotype. The V and J genes are TRBV7-2 and TRBJ1-1; TRBD1 aligns across 11 bases. The germline gives CDR1 SGHTA, CDR2 FQGNSA. V shed 4 bases, J shed 6 bases, and the junction held 7 bases outside the gene matches. The CDR3 loop spans 15 amino acids. In DNA, the CDR3 is TGTGCCAGCAGCTGGACAGGGGGCCCGGACGCTGAAGCTTTCTTT. This gives the protein CASSWTGGPDAEAFF.

This clonotype showed up just a few times. CDR3 in amino acids: CASSLRGEGSIPHV. In DNA form, the CDR3 reads TGTGCCAGCAGCCTAAGGGGAGAAGGCTCCATCCCGCACGTC. This sequence joins TRBV7-6 and TRBJ2-7; D is possibly TRBD1 or TRBD2 (5 bases each). The CDR3 consists of 14 residues. Germline CDR1 is SGHVS and CDR2 is FNYEAQ.

The chain employs TRBV29-1 and TRBJ2-3; TRBD2 is a possible D gene (7 bases). The germline V gene encodes CDR1 SQVTM and CDR2 ANQGSEA. This CDR3 spans 14 amino acids. V was shortened by 7 bases and J by 1 base, with 15 bases between the two germline ends. Here the CDR3 DNA reads TGCAGCGGGCTACGGGGGGCAGGCACAGATACGCAGTATTTT. Its translation: CSGLRGAGTDTQYF.

This clonotype has a count of ten or more. V gene TRBV12-3 or TRBV12-4 combines with J gene TRBJ2-5; TRBD2 might be the D (6 bases). V dropped 4 bases and J dropped 4 bases, with 13 bases sitting between them. This CDR3 region has 14 residues. As DNA, the CDR3 is TGTGCCAGCAGTTCGGGGGAGATGGCAGAGACCCAGTACTTC. Its protein product is CASSSGEMAETQYF.

This clonotype was recorded at least ten times. This chain links TRBV6-5 with TRBJ2-7; 7 bases align to TRBD2. In germline, CDR1 is MNHEY, CDR2 SVGAGI. V lost 0 bases and J lost 7; bases outside the gene matches: 9. This CDR3 comprises 15 residues. The CDR3 DNA is TGTGCCAGCAGTTACTCAAGCGGGGCGCCTAGGGAGCAGTACTTC. It translates to CASSYSSGAPREQYF.

This clonotype was recorded at least ten times. In DNA, the CDR3 is TGCGCCAGCAGCTCTAGCGGGGGAAACAATGAGCAGTTCTTC. This codes for CASSSSGGNNEQFF. V gene TRBV5-1 combines with J gene TRBJ2-1, with 10 positions matching TRBD2. V was clipped by 3 bases and J by 5 bases; unmatched bases: 2. The germline gives CDR1 SGHRS, CDR2 YFSETQ. The CDR3 is made up of 14 amino acids.

The genes are TRBV6-5 and TRBJ1-2; D gene ambiguous. Germline loops: CDR1 MNHEY, CDR2 SVGAGI. CDR3 length: 15 amino acids. The V and J ends lost 0 bases and 4 bases respectively, with 12 bases between them. The CDR3 bases are TGTGCCAGCAGTTACTCGATTACCGGGAGCTATGGCTACACCTTC. Amino acids: CASSYSITGSYGYTF.

This clonotype showed up just a few times. V is TRBV9 and J is TRBJ2-5, with 9 bases aligning to TRBD2. Germline loops: CDR1 SGDLS, CDR2 YYNGEE. The V gene end was trimmed by 0 bases and the J gene end by 5 bases; junction bases not matched to a gene: 5. This CDR3 contains 15 residues. CDR3 residues: CASSVELSGGETQYF. The DNA for the CDR3 is TGTGCCAGCAGCGTAGAGCTTAGCGGGGGTGAGACCCAGTACTTC.

There are a few counts of this clonotype. The chain employs TRBV9 and TRBJ1-5; possibly TRBD1 for D (5 bases). The V gene lost 4 bases and the J gene lost 5 bases, with 16 bases spanning the gap. Germline V gene data show CDR1 as SGDLS and CDR2 as YYNGEE. The length of the CDR3 is 15 residues. CDR3 coding DNA: TGTGCCAGCAGCCCTGGGTACCGAGGGGATCAGCCCCAGCATTTT. This encodes CASSPGYRGDQPQHF.

The rearrangement joins TRBV27 to TRBJ1-5; D might be TRBD1 (6 bases). V dropped 6 bases and J dropped 7 bases, with 16 bases sitting between them. Germline V lookup: CDR1 MNHEY, CDR2 SMNVEV (reference sequence). This CDR3 is 14 amino acids long. The CDR3 region is CASSALGGGQPQHF. The CDR3 DNA reads as TGTGCCAGCAGCGCGCTGGGGGGCGGACAGCCCCAGCATTTT.

In its sample, this clonotype was seen many times. This sequence joins TRBV9 and TRBJ1-6, with a possible D match to TRBD1 (6 bases). Trimming removed 0 bases at V and 8 bases at J, with 9 bases between. Germline lookup yields CDR1 SGDLS and CDR2 YYNGEE. The CDR3 spans 14 residues. As DNA, the CDR3 is TGTGCCAGCAGCGTAGGGGACACTTATTCACCCCTCCACTTT. Translation: CASSVGDTYSPLHF.

This clonotype has a handful of counts. V gene TRBV30 combines with J gene TRBJ1-5, with a weak D call TRBD1 (5 bases). This CDR3 region has 14 residues. Germline assignment: CDR1 GTSNPN and CDR2 SVGIG (reference sequence). V was trimmed by 4 bases and J by 1 base, leaving 11 bases between them. CDR3: CAWMGGGSNQPQHF. The DNA of the CDR3 is TGTGCCTGGATGGGGGGGGGAAGCAATCAGCCCCAGCATTTT.

There are a few counts of this clonotype. This chain joins TRBV10-3 and TRBJ2-2, with 7 nucleotides matching TRBD2. The V gene's germline CDR1 is ENHRY and CDR2 SYGVKD. The V segment lost 0 bases and the J segment 5 bases; nucleotides outside the gene matches: 0. This CDR3 comprises 14 residues. The CDR3 DNA follows: TGTGCCATCAGTGAGTCGGGAGGGACCGGGGAGCTGTTTTTT. Translated: CAISESGGTGELFF.